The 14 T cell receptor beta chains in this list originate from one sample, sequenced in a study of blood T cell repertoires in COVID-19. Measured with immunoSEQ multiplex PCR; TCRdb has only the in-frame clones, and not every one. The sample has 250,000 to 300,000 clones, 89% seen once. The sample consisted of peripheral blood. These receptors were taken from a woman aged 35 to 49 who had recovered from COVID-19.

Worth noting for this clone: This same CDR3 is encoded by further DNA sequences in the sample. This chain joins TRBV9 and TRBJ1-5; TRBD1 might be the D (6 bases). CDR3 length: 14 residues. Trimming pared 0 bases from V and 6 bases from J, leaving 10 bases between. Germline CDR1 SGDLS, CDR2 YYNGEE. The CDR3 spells CASSVGGGGQPQHF. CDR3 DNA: TGTGCCAGCAGCGTAGGGGGGGGCGGTCAGCCCCAGCATTTT.

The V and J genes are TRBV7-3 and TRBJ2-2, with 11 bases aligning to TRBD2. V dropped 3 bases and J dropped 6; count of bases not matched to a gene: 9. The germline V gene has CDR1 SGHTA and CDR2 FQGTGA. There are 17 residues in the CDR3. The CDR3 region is CASSFSTSGMLAGELFF. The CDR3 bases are TGTGCCAGCAGCTTCTCGACTAGCGGGATGCTTGCCGGGGAGCTGTTTTTT.

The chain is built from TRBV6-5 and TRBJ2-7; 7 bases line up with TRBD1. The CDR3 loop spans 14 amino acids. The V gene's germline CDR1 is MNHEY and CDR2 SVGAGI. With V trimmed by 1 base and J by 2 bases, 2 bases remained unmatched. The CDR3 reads CASSYYRGPYEQYF. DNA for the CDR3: TGTGCCAGCAGTTACTACAGGGGCCCCTACGAGCAGTACTTC.

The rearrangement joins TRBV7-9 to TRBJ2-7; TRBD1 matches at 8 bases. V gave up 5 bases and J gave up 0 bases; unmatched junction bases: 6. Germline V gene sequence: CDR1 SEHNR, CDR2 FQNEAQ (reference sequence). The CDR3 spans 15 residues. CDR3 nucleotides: TGTGCCAGCAGCCCCCGGACAGGGCCCTCCTACGAGCAGTACTTC. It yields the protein CASSPRTGPSYEQYF.

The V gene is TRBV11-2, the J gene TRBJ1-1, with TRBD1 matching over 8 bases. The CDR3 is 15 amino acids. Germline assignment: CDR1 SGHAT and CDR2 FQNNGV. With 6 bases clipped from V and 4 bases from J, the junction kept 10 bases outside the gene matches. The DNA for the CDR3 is TGTGCCAGCAGTGAGAAGGACAGGGTCAGCACTGAAGCTTTCTTT. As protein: CASSEKDRVSTEAFF.

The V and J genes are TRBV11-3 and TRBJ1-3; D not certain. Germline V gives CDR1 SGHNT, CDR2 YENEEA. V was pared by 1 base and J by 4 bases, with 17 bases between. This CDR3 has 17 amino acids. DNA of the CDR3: TGTGCCAGCAGCTTAGTAGTTTGTGTTGTCAGGGGAAACACCATATATTTT. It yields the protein CASSLVVCVVRGNTIYF.

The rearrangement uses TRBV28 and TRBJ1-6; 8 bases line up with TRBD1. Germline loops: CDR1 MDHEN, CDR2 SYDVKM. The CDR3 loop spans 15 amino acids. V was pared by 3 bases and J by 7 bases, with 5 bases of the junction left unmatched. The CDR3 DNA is TGTGCCAGCAGTTTCCCGCAGGGGGCAAATTCACCCCTCCACTTT. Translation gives CASSFPQGANSPLHF. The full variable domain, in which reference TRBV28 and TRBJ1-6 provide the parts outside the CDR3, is DVKVTQSSRYLVKRTGEKVFLECVQDMDHENMFWYRQDPGLGLRLIYFSYDVKMKEKGDIPEGYSVSREKKERFSLILESASTNQTSMYLCASSFPQGANSPLHFGNGTRLTVT.

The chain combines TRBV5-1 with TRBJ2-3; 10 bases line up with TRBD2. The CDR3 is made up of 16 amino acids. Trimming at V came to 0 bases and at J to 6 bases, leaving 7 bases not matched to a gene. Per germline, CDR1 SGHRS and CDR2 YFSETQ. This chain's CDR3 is CASSLVLAGVMDTQYF. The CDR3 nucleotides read TGCGCCAGCAGCTTGGTCCTAGCGGGAGTCATGGATACGCAGTATTTT.

In DNA form, the CDR3 reads TGTGCCAGCCGATTACAGCCGAGCACAGATACGCAGTATTTT. Protein sequence: CASRLQPSTDTQYF. The V and J genes are TRBV3-1 (or the pseudogene TRBV3-2) and TRBJ2-3; D not certain. V lost 8 bases, J lost 0 bases, and 12 bases lay in between. The CDR3 runs to 14 residues. The germline V gene has CDR1 LGHDT and CDR2 YNNKEL (reference sequence).

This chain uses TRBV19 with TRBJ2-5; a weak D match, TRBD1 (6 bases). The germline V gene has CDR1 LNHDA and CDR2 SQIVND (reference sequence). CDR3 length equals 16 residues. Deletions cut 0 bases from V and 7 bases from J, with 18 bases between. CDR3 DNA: TGTGCCAGTAGTATAGATCTAACAGGGACATCCGGGACCCAGTACTTC. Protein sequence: CASSIDLTGTSGTQYF.

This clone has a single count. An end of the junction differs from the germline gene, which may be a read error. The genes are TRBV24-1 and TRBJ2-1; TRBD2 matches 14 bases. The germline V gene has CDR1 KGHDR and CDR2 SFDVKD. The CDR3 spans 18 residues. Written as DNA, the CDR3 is TGTGCCACGAGTGCGGGGACTAGCGGGAGTCACTCCTACAATGAGCAGTTCTTC. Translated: CATSAGTSGSHSYNEQFF.

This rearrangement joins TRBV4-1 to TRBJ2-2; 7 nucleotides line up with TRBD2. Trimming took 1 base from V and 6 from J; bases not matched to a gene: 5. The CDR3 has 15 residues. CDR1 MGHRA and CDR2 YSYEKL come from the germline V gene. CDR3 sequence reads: CASSQVGGEAGELFF. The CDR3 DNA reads TGCGCCAGCAGCCAAGTGGGGGGGGAGGCCGGGGAGCTGTTTTTT.

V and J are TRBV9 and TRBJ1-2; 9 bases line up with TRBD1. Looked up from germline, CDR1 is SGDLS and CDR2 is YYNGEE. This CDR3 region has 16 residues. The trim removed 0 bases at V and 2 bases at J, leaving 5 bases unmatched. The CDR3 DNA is TGTGCCAGCAGCGTAGGGACAGGGGTCAACAACTATGGCTACACCTTC. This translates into CASSVGTGVNNYGYTF.

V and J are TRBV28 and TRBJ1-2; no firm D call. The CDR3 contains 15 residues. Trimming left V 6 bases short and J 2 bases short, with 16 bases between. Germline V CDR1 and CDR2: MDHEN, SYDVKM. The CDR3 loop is CASSPPGLANYGYTF. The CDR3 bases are TGTGCCAGCAGCCCCCCGGGTCTGGCCAACTATGGCTACACCTTC.